A single sample gave rise to the 27 T cell receptor beta chains below, sequenced in a study of cytomegalovirus exposure and HLA in healthy donors. Primers for the PCR totalled 60 Vbeta and 13 Jbeta. TCRdb's copy holds only in-frame clones and misses some; the assay was immunoSEQ multiplex PCR. The sample carries some 150,000 clones, around 78% recorded once. Sequenced sample: PBMCs. Receptors originate from a man aged 35-49 years in good health and CMV-seronegative.

This chain joins TRBV5-1 and TRBJ2-3; TRBD2 matches at 10 bases. J lost 1 base, V lost 5 bases, and 7 bases had no gene match. The germline V gene encodes CDR1 SGHRS and CDR2 YFSETQ. The CDR3 sequence is 16 residues long. CDR3 loop: CASSGTGLAGTDTQYF. The DNA of the CDR3 is TGCGCCAGCAGTGGGACCGGACTAGCGGGCACAGATACGCAGTATTTT.

In its sample, this clone was seen once. This chain links TRBV25-1 with TRBJ1-1; 7 nucleotides agree with TRBD1. The CDR3 is 15 amino acids. Germline CDR1 MGHDK, CDR2 SYGVNS. V was pared by 3 bases and J by 4 bases, with 8 bases of the junction left unmatched. This CDR3 is CASSDQGGRGTEAFF. The CDR3 coding sequence is TGTGCCAGCAGTGACCAAGGGGGCCGCGGCACTGAAGCTTTCTTT.

V usage is TRBV5-4 and J usage is TRBJ2-7; D gene uncertain. The length of the CDR3 is 15 residues. Germline V CDR1 and CDR2: SGHNT, YYREEE (reference sequence). V was clipped by 1 base and J by 0 bases, with 11 bases between them. In DNA, the CDR3 is TGTGCCAGCAGCTTGCCGGGTCTAAGCTCCTACGAGCAGTACTTC. It is translated as CASSLPGLSSYEQYF.

The rearrangement links TRBV7-9 to TRBJ2-3; D possibly corresponds to TRBD2 (6 bases). CDR1 and CDR2 from the germline V gene are SEHNR and FQNEAQ (reference sequence). This CDR3 region has 16 residues. V was clipped by 0 bases and J by 2 bases, with 12 bases between them. The CDR3, as DNA: TGTGCCAGCAGCTTAGCCTCGGGACTCAACACAGATACGCAGTATTTT. This sequence encodes CASSLASGLNTDTQYF. Supplemented by reference TRBV7-9 and TRBJ2-3, the full variable domain reads DTGVSQNPRHKITKRGQNVTFRCDPISEHNRLYWYRQTLGQGPEFLTYFQNEAQLEKSRLLSDRFSAERPKGSFSTLEIQRTEQGDSAMYLCASSLASGLNTDTQYFGPGTRLTVL.

V is TRBV6-1 and J is TRBJ2-3; possibly TRBD2 for D (6 bases). Trimming removed 4 bases at V and 1 base at J, with 12 bases between. Germline V gene data show CDR1 as MNHNS and CDR2 as SASEGT. The CDR3 is made up of 15 amino acids. The CDR3 here is CASSVGDFGTDTQYF. The CDR3, as DNA: TGTGCCAGCAGTGTTGGGGACTTTGGCACAGATACGCAGTATTTT.

The gene calls are TRBV6-5 and TRBJ1-2; possibly TRBD1 for D (5 bases). The CDR3 loop spans 14 amino acids. Germline loops: CDR1 MNHEY, CDR2 SVGAGI. V lost 1 base to trimming and J lost 8 bases, with 14 bases between them. The CDR3 here is CASSYLGGREGYTF. For the CDR3, the DNA is TGTGCCAGCAGTTACTTGGGGGGAAGAGAAGGCTACACCTTC.

The V call is TRBV27, the J call TRBJ2-7; maybe TRBD1 (5 bases). V was trimmed by 3 bases and J by 3 bases, leaving 9 bases between them. CDR1 and CDR2 from the germline V gene are MNHEY and SMNVEV (reference sequence). The CDR3 spans 13 residues. The CDR3 DNA reads as TGTGCCAGCAGTTTCAGGCAGGGCTACGAGCAGTACTTC. It translates to CASSFRQGYEQYF.

The sample holds a few counts of this clone. J is TRBJ2-1 and V is TRBV6-6, with 9 bases fitting TRBD2. The CDR3 loop spans 16 amino acids. In germline, CDR1 is MNHNY, CDR2 SVGAGI (reference sequence). V lost 0 bases to trimming and J lost 10 bases; unmatched junction nucleotides: 10. The CDR3 region is CASSYSRAGGRGEQFF. Written as DNA, the CDR3 is TGTGCCAGCAGTTACTCGAGAGCGGGGGGCCGAGGGGAGCAGTTCTTC.

The chain combines TRBV19 with TRBJ1-2; 9 positions match TRBD1. The V gene end was trimmed by 5 bases and the J gene end by 4 bases; junction bases not matched to a gene: 5. The CDR3 length is 14 residues. Germline V gives CDR1 LNHDA, CDR2 SQIVND (reference sequence). CDR3 amino acids: CASSDRDRAYGYTF. The DNA for the CDR3 is TGTGCCAGTAGTGACCGGGACAGGGCCTATGGCTACACCTTC.

CDR3 nucleotides: TGTGCCAGCAGTTCAGGACAGGGGGTGGATGGCTACACCTTC. Protein: CASSSGQGVDGYTF. The V gene is TRBV28, the J gene TRBJ1-2, with TRBD1 matching over 10 bases. CDR3 length: 14 residues. Germline V CDR1 and CDR2: MDHEN, SYDVKM. J lost 6 bases, V lost 4 bases, and 5 bases had no gene match.

V and J are TRBV7-3 and TRBJ1-1; 7 bases line up with TRBD1. This CDR3 contains 13 residues. Germline-derived CDR1 and CDR2 are SGHTA and FQGTGA. The V and J ends lost 0 bases and 12 bases, in that order; junction bases with no gene match: 7. The CDR3 bases are TGTGCCAGCAGCTTAACTCCAGGGGGGCCGACTTTCTTT. Protein: CASSLTPGGPTFF.

The V and J genes are TRBV6-6 and TRBJ2-1; perhaps TRBD2 as D (5 bases). The CDR3 extends over 16 amino acids. CDR1 and CDR2 from the germline V gene are MNHNY and SVGAGI (reference sequence). Between the trimmed V and J ends, which lost 4 bases and 5 bases, there was a span of 18 bases. CDR3 residues: CASSLPSGFPHNEQFF. The CDR3 bases are TGTGCCAGCAGTTTACCCTCGGGATTCCCTCACAATGAGCAGTTCTTC.

This chain uses TRBV7-9 with TRBJ2-7; 10 bases are a match to TRBD1. CDR1 and CDR2 from the germline V gene are SEHNR and FQNEAQ (reference sequence). CDR3 length: 15 residues. V lost 0 bases and J lost 4; bases outside the gene matches: 3. CDR3 in DNA: TGTGCCAGCAGCTTAGCGGGACAGGGGAGATACGAGCAGTACTTC. Translating it yields CASSLAGQGRYEQYF.

The V gene is TRBV7-3, the J gene TRBJ2-7; D is perhaps TRBD2 (5 bases). Trimming cost V 2 bases and J 7 bases, with 12 bases left between them. CDR1 and CDR2 (germline): SGHTA, FQGTGA. The CDR3 is 13 amino acids. The CDR3 DNA sequence: TGTGCCAGCAGCTTAGCCGCCCGAGGGGAGCAGTACTTC. Residues: CASSLAARGEQYF. The whole variable domain, remainder taken from reference TRBV7-3 and TRBJ2-7, is GAGVSQTPSNKVTEKGKYVELRCDPISGHTALYWYRQSLGQGPEFLIYFQGTGAADDSGLPNDRFFAVRPEGSVSTLKIQRTERGDSAVYLCASSLAARGEQYFGPGTRLTVT.

This sequence joins TRBV6-6 and TRBJ2-3, with 15 bases aligning to TRBD2. The CDR3 loop spans 16 amino acids. The trim removed 6 bases at V and 4 bases at J, leaving 5 bases unmatched. Germline CDR1 is MNHNY and CDR2 is SVGAGI (reference sequence). The CDR3, as DNA: TGTGCCAGCAGAGATCGGACTAGCGGGGGGGCAGATACGCAGTATTTT. It is translated as CASRDRTSGGADTQYF.

This clone came up a few times. The chain carries TRBV4-3 and TRBJ2-3, with 12 bases identical to TRBD2. Looked up from germline, CDR1 is LGHNA and CDR2 is YSLEER. V gave up 1 base and J gave up 6 bases; unmatched junction bases: 5. The CDR3 length is 16 residues. The CDR3 protein is CASSQASGGAVDTQYF. The CDR3 DNA reads TGCGCCAGCAGCCAAGCTAGCGGGGGGGCCGTGGATACGCAGTATTTT.

The chain recombines TRBV7-2 with TRBJ2-7; 7 positions match TRBD1. The junction had 5 bases not matched to a gene; V was cut back by 5 bases and J by 4 bases. The CDR3 is made up of 13 amino acids. Germline V CDR1 and CDR2: SGHTA, FQGNSA. CDR3 bases: TGTGCCAGCAGCCGGGACAGAGCTTACGAGCAGTACTTC. Protein: CASSRDRAYEQYF.

The chain uses TRBV19 and TRBJ1-2, with D perhaps matching TRBD1 (5 bases). V lost 4 bases to trimming and J lost 3 bases, with 18 bases between them. The CDR3 length is 16 residues. Germline CDR1 is LNHDA and CDR2 is SQIVND (reference sequence). Here the CDR3 DNA reads TGTGCCAGTAGTACCCTCAGGGAATGGGGTGACTATGGCTACACCTTC. It encodes CASSTLREWGDYGYTF. Looking up the rest from reference TRBV19 and TRBJ1-2 gives the full variable domain: DGGITQSPKYLFRKEGQNVTLSCEQNLNHDAMYWYRQDPGQGLRLIYYSQIVNDFQKGDIAEGYSVSREKKESFPLTVTSAQKNPTAFYLCASSTLREWGDYGYTFGSGTRLTVV.

The J gene is TRBJ1-6, the V gene TRBV19; a weak D match, TRBD1 (6 bases). Germline values: CDR1 LNHDA, CDR2 SQIVND (reference sequence). V lost 1 base to trimming and J lost 7 bases, with 11 bases between them. The CDR3 extends over 15 amino acids. The CDR3 DNA sequence: TGTGCCAGTAGTATAGGGACAGAGCTGAATTCACCCCTCCACTTT. This codes for CASSIGTELNSPLHF.

This chain connects TRBV16 to TRBJ2-1; D not resolved. This CDR3 contains 13 residues. V was pared by 4 bases and J by 3 bases, with 7 bases between. Germline V gives CDR1 KGHSY, CDR2 FQNENV. In DNA form, the CDR3 reads TGTGCCAGCAGCCTGACGGGCTACAATGAGCAGTTCTTC. Encoded protein: CASSLTGYNEQFF.

The V gene is TRBV28, the J gene TRBJ2-1, with 8 bases that match TRBD2. V lost 5 bases, J lost 7 bases, and 13 bases stayed unmatched. The CDR3 length is 16 residues. Germline loops: CDR1 MDHEN, CDR2 SYDVKM. As DNA, the CDR3 is TGTGCCAGCAGTCCCAGTGGTAGCGGGGACTTAAATGAGCAGTTCTTC. It translates to CASSPSGSGDLNEQFF.

The rearrangement uses TRBV6-5 and TRBJ2-1; 7 bases fit TRBD2. The V gene's germline CDR1 is MNHEY and CDR2 SVGAGI. V trimming: 0 bases; J trimming: 7 bases; junction bases outside the gene matches: 9. This CDR3 has 16 amino acids. The CDR3 region is CASSYSLASGGNEQFF. Written as DNA, the CDR3 is TGTGCCAGCAGTTACTCGTTGGCTAGCGGAGGTAATGAGCAGTTCTTC.

The chain joins TRBV30 to TRBJ2-1, with 11 bases aligning to TRBD2. J lost 6 bases, V lost 0 bases, and 4 bases had no gene match. Germline CDR1 and CDR2: GTSNPN and SVGIG (reference sequence). The CDR3 loop spans 15 amino acids. In DNA form, the CDR3 reads TGTGCCTGGAGTGTTCAACTAGCGGGAGTCAATGAGCAGTTCTTC. Its protein product is CAWSVQLAGVNEQFF.

J is TRBJ1-2 and V is TRBV7-9, with a tentative D call TRBD1 (5 bases). Deletions cut 1 base from V and 8 bases from J, with 17 bases between. The CDR3 sequence is 15 residues long. Germline V lookup: CDR1 SEHNR, CDR2 FQNEAQ (reference sequence). In nucleotides, the CDR3 is TGTGCCAGCAGCTTAGATTCGTTAAGGGGTTACGGCTACACCTTC. Its protein product is CASSLDSLRGYGYTF.

The DNA of the CDR3 is TGTGCCAGCAGCTTAGAGGCAAATGGCTACACCTTC. This translates into CASSLEANGYTF. The chain links TRBV11-2 to TRBJ1-2, with D uncertain. V gave up 0 bases and J gave up 6 bases, with 5 bases separating them. This CDR3 is 12 amino acids long. Germline lookup yields CDR1 SGHAT and CDR2 FQNNGV. Based on the CDR3 plus reference TRBV11-2 and TRBJ1-2, the full variable domain is EAGVAQSPRYKIIEKRQSVAFWCNPISGHATLYWYQQILGQGPKLLIQFQNNGVVDDSQLPKDRFSAERLKGVDSTLKIQPAKLEDSAVYLCASSLEANGYTFGSGTRLTVV.

This chain joins TRBV2 and TRBJ2-3; a possible D gene is TRBD1 (5 bases). Germline CDR1 SNHLY, CDR2 FYNNEI. Trimming took off 10 bases at V and 4 bases at J, with 21 bases between the two ends. The CDR3 has 15 amino acids. The CDR3 sequence is CATARRGHGADTQYF. The CDR3 nucleotides are TGTGCCACCGCACGCCGTGGACATGGGGCAGATACGCAGTATTTT. The full variable domain, with the rest looked up from reference TRBV2 and TRBJ2-3, is EPEVTQTPSHQVTQMGQEVILRCVPISNHLYFYWYRQILGQKVEFLVSFYNNEISEKSEIFDDQFSVERPDGSNFTLKIRSTKLEDSAMYFCATARRGHGADTQYFGPGTRLTVL.

The chain has TRBV5-8 and TRBJ2-5, with D maybe TRBD1 (6 bases). The germline V and J ends were trimmed by 5 bases and 5 bases, with 13 bases remaining between them. Germline V gene sequence: CDR1 SGHTS, CDR2 YDEGEE. CDR3 length equals 13 residues. The CDR3 reads CASRGAQGETQYF. CDR3 nucleotide sequence: TGTGCCAGCAGGGGGGCCCAGGGGGAGACCCAGTACTTC.